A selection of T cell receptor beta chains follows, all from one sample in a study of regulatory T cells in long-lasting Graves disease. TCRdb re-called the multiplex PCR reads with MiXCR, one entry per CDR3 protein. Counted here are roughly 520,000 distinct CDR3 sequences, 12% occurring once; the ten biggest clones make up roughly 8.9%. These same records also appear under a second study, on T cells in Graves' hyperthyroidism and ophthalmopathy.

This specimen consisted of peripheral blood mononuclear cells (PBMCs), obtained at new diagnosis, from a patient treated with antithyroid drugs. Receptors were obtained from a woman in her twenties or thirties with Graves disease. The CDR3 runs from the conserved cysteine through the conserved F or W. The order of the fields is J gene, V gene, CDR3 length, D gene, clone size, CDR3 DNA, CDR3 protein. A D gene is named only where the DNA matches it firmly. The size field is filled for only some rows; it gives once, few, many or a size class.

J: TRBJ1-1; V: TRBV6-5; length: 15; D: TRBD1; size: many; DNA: TGTGCCAGCAGTTACCTCGGGACAGGGGGAACTGAAGCTTTCTTT; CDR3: CASSYLGTGGTEAFF
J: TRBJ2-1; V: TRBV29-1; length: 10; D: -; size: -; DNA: TGCAGCGTTGGCAGCTATGAGCAGTTCTTC; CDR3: CSVGSYEQFF
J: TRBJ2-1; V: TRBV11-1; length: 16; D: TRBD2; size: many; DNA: TGTGCCAGCAGCCTTCAACTAGCGGGAGTAGTCAATGAGCAGTTCTTC; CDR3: CASSLQLAGVVNEQFF
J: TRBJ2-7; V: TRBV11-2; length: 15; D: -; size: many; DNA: TGTGCCAGCAGCCTCTCCCCCCGGGACTCCTACGAGCAGTACTTC; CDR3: CASSLSPRDSYEQYF
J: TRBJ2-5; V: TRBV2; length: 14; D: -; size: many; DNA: TGTGCCAGCAGTGAATGGGACCATCAAGAGACCCAGTACTTC; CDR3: CASSEWDHQETQYF
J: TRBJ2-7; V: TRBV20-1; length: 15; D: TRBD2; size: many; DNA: TGCAGTGCTAGACAGCTAGCGGGAGAGTCCTACGAGCAGTACTTC; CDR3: CSARQLAGESYEQYF
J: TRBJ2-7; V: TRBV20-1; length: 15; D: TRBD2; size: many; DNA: TGCAGTGCTAGAGCCGGAGCGGGAGGGCCGCGGGAGCAGTACTTC; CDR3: CSARAGAGGPREQYF
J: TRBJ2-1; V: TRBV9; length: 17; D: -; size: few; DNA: TGTGCCAGCAGCGCTCGGGTGGGCGGGTGGAGATTGAGTGAGCAGTTCTTC; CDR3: CASSARVGGWRLSEQFF
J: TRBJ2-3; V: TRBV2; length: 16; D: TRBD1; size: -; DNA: TGTGCCAGCAGATGGGGACAGGGGGCATGGACAGATACGCAGTATTTT; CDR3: CASRWGQGAWTDTQYF
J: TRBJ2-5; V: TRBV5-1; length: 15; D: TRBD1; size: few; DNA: TGCGCCAGCAGCACAGGACAGGGATGGTCGGAGACCCAGTACTTC; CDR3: CASSTGQGWSETQYF
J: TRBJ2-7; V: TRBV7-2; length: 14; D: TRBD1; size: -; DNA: TGTGCCAGCAGCCGGACAGGGGCGGGCTACGAGCAGTACTTC; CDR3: CASSRTGAGYEQYF
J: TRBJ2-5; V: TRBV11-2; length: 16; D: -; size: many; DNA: TGTGCCAGCAGCTTAAGGTCCAGGGCGAACCAGGAGACCCAGTACTTC; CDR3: CASSLRSRANQETQYF
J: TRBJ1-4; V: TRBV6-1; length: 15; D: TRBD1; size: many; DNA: TGTGCCAGCACCATACAGGGGAGGTCTAATGAAAAACTGTTTTTT; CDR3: CASTIQGRSNEKLFF
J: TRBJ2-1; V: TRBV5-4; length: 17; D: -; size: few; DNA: TGTGCCAGCAGCCTCACCGGGCGGGGAAAGGCCTACAATGAGCAGTTCTTC; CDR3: CASSLTGRGKAYNEQFF
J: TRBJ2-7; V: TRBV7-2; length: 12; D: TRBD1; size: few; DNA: TGTGCCAGCAGCGTGACAGGGGTCGAGCAGTACTTC; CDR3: CASSVTGVEQYF
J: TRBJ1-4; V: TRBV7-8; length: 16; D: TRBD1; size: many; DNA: TGTGCCAGCAGCTACGGGTACAGGGGTTCGAGTGAAAAACTGTTTTTT; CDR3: CASSYGYRGSSEKLFF
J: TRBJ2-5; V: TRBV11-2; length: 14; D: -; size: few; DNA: TGTGCCAGCGAAGGTGGGCCGGAGCGAGAGACCCAGTACTTC; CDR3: CASEGGPERETQYF
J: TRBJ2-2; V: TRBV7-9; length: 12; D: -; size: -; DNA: TGTGCCAGCAGCTTTCCGTACGGGGAGCTGTTTTTT; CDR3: CASSFPYGELFF
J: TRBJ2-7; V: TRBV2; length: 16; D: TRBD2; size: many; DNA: TGTGCCAGCAGTATTTATAGCGGGAGGGCCCTTTACGAGCAGTACTTC; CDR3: CASSIYSGRALYEQYF
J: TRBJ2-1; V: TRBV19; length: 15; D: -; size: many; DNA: TGTGCCAGTAGTATTGGACCTCTCGAGAACAATGAGCAGTTCTTC; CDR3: CASSIGPLENNEQFF
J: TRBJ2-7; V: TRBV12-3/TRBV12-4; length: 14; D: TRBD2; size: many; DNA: TGTGCCAGCGCGGAGCTAGCGGGAGGGTACGAGCAGTACTTC; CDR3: CASAELAGGYEQYF
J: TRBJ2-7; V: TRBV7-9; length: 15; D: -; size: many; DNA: TGTGCCAGCAGCCCGGACGCGCGAGGCCGTTCCGAGCAGTACTTC; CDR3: CASSPDARGRSEQYF
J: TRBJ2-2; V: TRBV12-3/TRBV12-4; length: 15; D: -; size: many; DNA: TGTGCCAGCAGCCCCAAGCGGGTATTCACCGAGGAGCTGTTTTTT; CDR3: CASSPKRVFTEELFF
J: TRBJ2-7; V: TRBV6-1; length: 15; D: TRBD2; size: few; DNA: TGCGCCAGCAGTAAGGGAGGAGCGGGAAATAACGAGCAGTACTTC; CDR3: CASSKGGAGNNEQYF
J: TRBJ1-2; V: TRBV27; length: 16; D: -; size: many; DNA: TGTGCCAGCAGACCCCAAGGGACCTCATTGGGCTATGGCTACACCTTC; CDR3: CASRPQGTSLGYGYTF
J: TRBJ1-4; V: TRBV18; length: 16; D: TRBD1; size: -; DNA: TGTGCCAGCTCAACCCCTCCGGGGACAGGGAATGAAAAACTGTTTTTT; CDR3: CASSTPPGTGNEKLFF
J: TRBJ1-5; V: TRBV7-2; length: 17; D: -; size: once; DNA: TGTGCCAGCAGCTTCCTCTCTTGGGGTACTGCGAATCAGCCCCAGCATTTT; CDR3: CASSFLSWGTANQPQHF
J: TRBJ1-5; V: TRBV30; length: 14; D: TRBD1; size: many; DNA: TGTGCCTGGAGCCCCAACAGGGGGGGTCAGCCCCAGCATTTT; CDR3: CAWSPNRGGQPQHF
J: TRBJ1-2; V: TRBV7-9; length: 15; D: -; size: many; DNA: TGTGCCAGCAGCTTAAGGAGGGGGGGTGACTATGGCTACACCTTC; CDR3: CASSLRRGGDYGYTF
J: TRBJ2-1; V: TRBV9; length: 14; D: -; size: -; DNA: TGTGCCAGCAGCGTAGTGGTAGGCGGCTATGAGCAGTTCTTC; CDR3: CASSVVVGGYEQFF
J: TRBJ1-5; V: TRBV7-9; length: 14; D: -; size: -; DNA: TGTGCCAGCAGCCCCGACCTAATCAATCAGCCCCAGCATTTT; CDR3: CASSPDLINQPQHF
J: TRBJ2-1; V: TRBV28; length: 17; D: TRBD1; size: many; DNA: TGTGCCAGCAGTAGGCTTCTGCGGGACAGGGGAAGGAGTGAGCAGTTCTTC; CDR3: CASSRLLRDRGRSEQFF
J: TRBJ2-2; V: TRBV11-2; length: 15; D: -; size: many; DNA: TGTGCCAGCAGCGCATTCGGGACACGTCCCGGGGAGCTGTTTTTT; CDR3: CASSAFGTRPGELFF
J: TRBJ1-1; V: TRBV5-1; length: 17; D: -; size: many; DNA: TGCGCCAGCAGAACCGGGACTCTCAGGGCGTGGCACACTGAAGCTTTCTTT; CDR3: CASRTGTLRAWHTEAFF
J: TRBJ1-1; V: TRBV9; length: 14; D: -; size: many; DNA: TGTGCCAGCAGCGTAGTAAGGATAGGTACTGAAGCTTTCTTT; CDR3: CASSVVRIGTEAFF
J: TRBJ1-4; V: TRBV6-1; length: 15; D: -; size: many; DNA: TGTGCCAGCCGTGCAGACGGTCTCCCTAATGAAAAACTGTTTTTT; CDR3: CASRADGLPNEKLFF